These 13 T cell receptor beta chains originate from one sample sequenced in a study of cytomegalovirus exposure and HLA in healthy donors. Primers included in the PCR were 60 Vbeta and 13 Jbeta primers. Sequenced by immunoSEQ multiplex PCR; TCRdb stores in-frame clones only, minus some. This sample's table reports more than 110,000 clones. Sequencing was performed on PBMCs. All receptors derive from a man in his forties or fifties in good health and CMV-seronegative.

CDR3 coding DNA: TGTGCCAGCACTTTCAGCGGGGGGGACACAGATACGCAGTATTTT. Amino acid sequence: CASTFSGGDTDTQYF. This chain links TRBV2 with TRBJ2-3; 10 nucleotides line up with TRBD2. The J segment lost 2 bases and the V segment lost 7 bases, leaving 6 bases of the junction unmatched. CDR1 and CDR2 from the germline V gene are SNHLY and FYNNEI. This CDR3 comprises 15 residues.

V usage is TRBV28 and J usage is TRBJ2-7; D perhaps matches TRBD1 (6 bases). The CDR3 is 15 amino acids. V was shortened by 6 bases and J by 5 bases, with 20 bases between the two germline ends. Germline V CDR1 and CDR2: MDHEN, SYDVKM. This CDR3 reads CASRPTGGSFNEQYF. The DNA of the CDR3 is TGTGCCAGCAGACCGACAGGAGGTTCATTTAACGAGCAGTACTTC.

V is TRBV29-1 and J is TRBJ2-2; possibly TRBD1 for D (6 bases). The CDR3 is made up of 14 amino acids. Per germline, CDR1 SQVTM and CDR2 ANQGSEA. The V end was cut by 7 bases, the J end by 0 bases, with 12 bases between. CDR3 DNA: TGCAGCGCCTCAGGGGAGTCGAACACCGGGGAGCTGTTTTTT. It is translated as CSASGESNTGELFF.

The chain employs TRBV7-6 and TRBJ2-7; possible D gene TRBD2, 5 bases. The CDR3 has 14 residues. Germline V gene sequence: CDR1 SGHVS, CDR2 FNYEAQ. V lost 4 bases to trimming and J lost 0 bases, with 10 bases between them. CDR3 protein: CASSSWTGSYEQYF. For the CDR3, the DNA is TGTGCCAGCAGCTCCTGGACTGGCTCCTACGAGCAGTACTTC.

CDR3 nucleotides: TGTGCCAGCGGGTGGGACAGCACCTACGAGCAGTACTTC. Translating it yields CASGWDSTYEQYF. The chain uses TRBV18 and TRBJ2-7; the match to TRBD1 covers 7 bases. With 8 bases clipped from V and 2 bases from J, the junction kept 6 bases outside the gene matches. Germline V gene sequence: CDR1 KGHSH, CDR2 LQKENI. This CDR3 has 13 residues.

J is TRBJ1-1 and V is TRBV28, with 8 positions matching TRBD1. After removal of 6 bases from V and 1 base from J, the junction contained 13 bases not matched to a gene. Germline values: CDR1 MDHEN, CDR2 SYDVKM. The CDR3 runs to 17 residues. CDR3 DNA sequence: TGTGCCAGCAGGCTACCCGAGATCAGGGGGCGGAACACTGAAGCTTTCTTT. Translating it yields CASRLPEIRGRNTEAFF. The full variable domain, in which reference TRBV28 and TRBJ1-1 provide the parts outside the CDR3, is DVKVTQSSRYLVKRTGEKVFLECVQDMDHENMFWYRQDPGLGLRLIYFSYDVKMKEKGDIPEGYSVSREKKERFSLILESASTNQTSMYLCASRLPEIRGRNTEAFFGQGTRLTVV.

The J gene is TRBJ2-2, the V gene TRBV5-5; D not certain. Germline loops: CDR1 SGHKS, CDR2 YYEKEE (reference sequence). The CDR3 has 13 residues. With 4 bases removed from V and 1 base from J, the gap between germline ends came to 5 bases. The CDR3 DNA reads TGTGCCAGCAGCGGCCGGAACACCGGGGAGCTGTTTTTT. As protein: CASSGRNTGELFF.

V is TRBV4-1 and J is TRBJ2-7, with D uncertain. CDR1 MGHRA and CDR2 YSYEKL come from the germline V gene. The CDR3 length is 15 residues. The V gene lost 0 bases and the J gene lost 4 bases, with 13 bases spanning the gap. The CDR3 here is CASSQDRAPSYEQYF. The CDR3 DNA sequence: TGCGCCAGCAGCCAAGATCGAGCTCCCTCTTACGAGCAGTACTTC.

This chain links TRBV7-2 with TRBJ1-3; no clear D gene. V was trimmed by 3 bases and J by 3 bases, leaving 12 bases between them. The CDR3 contains 15 residues. Germline assignment: CDR1 SGHTA and CDR2 FQGNSA. The CDR3, as DNA: TGTGCCAGCAGCTTCCCCGGAGGGTTTGGAAACACCATATATTTT. Residues: CASSFPGGFGNTIYF. The full variable domain, its missing parts supplied by reference TRBV7-2 and TRBJ1-3, is GAGVSQSPSNKVTEKGKDVELRCDPISGHTALYWYRQSLGQGLEFLIYFQGNSAPDKSGLPSDRFSAERTGGSVSTLTIQRTQQEDSAVYLCASSFPGGFGNTIYFGEGSWLTVV.

The chain has TRBV28 and TRBJ1-2; D unresolved. V lost 2 bases to trimming and J lost 6 bases, with 7 bases between them. CDR1 and CDR2 from the germline V gene are MDHEN and SYDVKM. The CDR3 covers 12 residues. The CDR3 is CASSLQQNGYTF. CDR3 nucleotides: TGTGCCAGCAGTTTACAACAGAATGGCTACACCTTC.

The chain joins TRBV7-9 to TRBJ2-3; 10 nucleotides line up with TRBD1. V shed 5 bases and J 1 base; nucleotides not matched to a gene: 3. Germline lookup yields CDR1 SEHNR and CDR2 FQNEAQ (reference sequence). The CDR3 loop spans 15 amino acids. In nucleotides, the CDR3 is TGTGCCAGCAGCCCGGGACAGGGGCGCACAGATACGCAGTATTTT. Translating gives CASSPGQGRTDTQYF. The variable domain in full, completed from reference TRBV7-9 and TRBJ2-3, reads DTGVSQNPRHKITKRGQNVTFRCDPISEHNRLYWYRQTLGQGPEFLTYFQNEAQLEKSRLLSDRFSAERPKGSFSTLEIQRTEQGDSAMYLCASSPGQGRTDTQYFGPGTRLTVL.

The rearrangement links TRBV2 to TRBJ2-4; TRBD1 is a possible D gene (6 bases). Per the germline V gene, CDR1 is SNHLY and CDR2 is FYNNEI. The CDR3 sequence is 11 residues long. Trimming cost V 5 bases and J 13 bases, with 12 bases left between them. Here the CDR3 reads CASSFSGEQYF. The CDR3, as DNA: TGTGCCAGCAGTTTTTCAGGGGAGCAGTACTTC.

V is TRBV19 and J is TRBJ1-2; D is possibly TRBD1 (6 bases). Trimming pared 2 bases from V and 7 bases from J, leaving 11 bases between. The CDR3 is 13 amino acids. CDR1 is LNHDA, CDR2 SQIVND, per germline (reference sequence). The CDR3 is CASSIHGQSGYTF. The DNA for the CDR3 is TGTGCCAGTAGTATACACGGACAGTCTGGCTACACCTTC.